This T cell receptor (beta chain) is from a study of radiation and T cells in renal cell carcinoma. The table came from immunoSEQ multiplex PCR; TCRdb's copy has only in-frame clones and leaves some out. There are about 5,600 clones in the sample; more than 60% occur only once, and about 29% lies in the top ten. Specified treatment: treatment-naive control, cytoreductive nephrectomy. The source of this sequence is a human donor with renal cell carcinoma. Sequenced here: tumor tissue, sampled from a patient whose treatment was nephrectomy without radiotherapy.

The CDR3 DNA sequence: TGCGCCAGCAGCGCCGACAGGGGGAACTACGAGCAGTACTTC. Translating it yields CASSADRGNYEQYF. The gene calls are TRBV5-1 and TRBJ2-7; 9 nucleotides match TRBD1. Trimming cost V 4 bases and J 3 bases; bases outside gene matches: 5. Germline CDR1 reads SGHRS; CDR2 reads YFSETQ. The CDR3 consists of 14 residues.